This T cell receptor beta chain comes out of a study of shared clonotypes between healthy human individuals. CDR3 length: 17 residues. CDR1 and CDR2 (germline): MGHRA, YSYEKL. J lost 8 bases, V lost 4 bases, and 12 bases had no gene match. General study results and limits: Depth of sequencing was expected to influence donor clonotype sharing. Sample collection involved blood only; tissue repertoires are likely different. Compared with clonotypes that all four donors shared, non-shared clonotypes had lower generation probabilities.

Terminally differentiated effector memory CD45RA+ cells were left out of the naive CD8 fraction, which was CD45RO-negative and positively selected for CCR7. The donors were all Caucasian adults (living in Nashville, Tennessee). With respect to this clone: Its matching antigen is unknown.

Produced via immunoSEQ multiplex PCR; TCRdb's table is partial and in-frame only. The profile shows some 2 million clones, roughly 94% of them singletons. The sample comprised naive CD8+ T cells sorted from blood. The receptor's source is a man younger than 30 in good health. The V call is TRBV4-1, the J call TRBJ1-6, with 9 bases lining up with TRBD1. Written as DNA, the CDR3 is TGCGCCAGCAGCCCCCGGACAGGGGATTTATCCTATTCACCCCTCCACTTT. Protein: CASSPRTGDLSYSPLHF.